The subject of this entry is one T cell receptor (beta chain). Antigen unknown. The primer mix had 60 Vbeta and 13 Jbeta primers. The table came from immunoSEQ multiplex PCR; TCRdb's copy has only in-frame clones and leaves some out. Of about 98,000 clones in the sample, about 70% were seen once. These data belong to a study of cytomegalovirus exposure and HLA in healthy donors. CDR1 is MNHEY, CDR2 SMNVEV, per germline (reference sequence). The ends were cut back, 6 bases at V and 7 bases at J, with 16 bases in the middle. This CDR3 has 13 residues. Study-wide points: Earlier analysis yielded a pattern in which most TCR beta V segments were productive about 90% or about 30% of the time.

This clonotype originated in a female donor in good health and CMV-seronegative. This chain joins TRBV27 and TRBJ2-7; possibly TRBD2 for D (6 bases). The sample was PBMCs. The CDR3 region is CASRLRGAGEQYF. The CDR3 region has the DNA TGTGCCAGCAGACTACGAGGGGCGGGGGAGCAGTACTTC.